This T cell receptor (beta chain) was observed in a study of T cells of healthy individuals. In this sample, this clonotype turned up many times. One entry per CDR3 protein, called by TCRdb with MiXCR from the 5' RACE reads. This sample has 35,000 to 45,000 distinct CDR3 sequences, with approximately 5% found just once. The receptor's source is a human donor in good health.

The DNA of the CDR3 is TGCAGTGCTAGATCCCGGGGAACAGGGGCCAACGTCCTGACTTTC. This translates into CSARSRGTGANVLTF. The chain recombines TRBV20-1 with TRBJ2-6; tentative D call: TRBD2 (5 bases). V dropped 2 bases and J dropped 4 bases, with 12 bases sitting between them. CDR3 length equals 15 residues. CDR1 and CDR2 from the germline V gene are DFQATT and SNEGSKA (reference sequence).